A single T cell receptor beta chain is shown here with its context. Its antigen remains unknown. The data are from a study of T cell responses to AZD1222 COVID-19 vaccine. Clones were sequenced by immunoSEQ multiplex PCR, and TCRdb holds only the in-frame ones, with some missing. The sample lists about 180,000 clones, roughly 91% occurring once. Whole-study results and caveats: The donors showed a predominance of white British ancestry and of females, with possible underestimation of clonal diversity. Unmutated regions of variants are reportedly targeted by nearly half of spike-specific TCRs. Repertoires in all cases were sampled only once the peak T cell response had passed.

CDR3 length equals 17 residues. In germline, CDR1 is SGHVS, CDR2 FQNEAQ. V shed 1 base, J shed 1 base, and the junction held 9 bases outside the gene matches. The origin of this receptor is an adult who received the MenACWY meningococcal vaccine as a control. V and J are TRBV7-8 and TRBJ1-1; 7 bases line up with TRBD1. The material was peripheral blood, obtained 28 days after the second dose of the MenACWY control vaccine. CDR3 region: CASSLVGRNRGNTEAFF. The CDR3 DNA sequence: TGTGCCAGCAGCTTAGTCGGTAGGAACAGGGGGAACACTGAAGCTTTCTTT.